The 26 T cell receptor beta chains in this list originate from one sample, sequenced in a study of lymphopenia after photon versus proton radiotherapy. Only in-frame clones appear in the TCRdb table, and some are missing; sequencing was by immunoSEQ multiplex PCR. Here the sample spans tens of thousands of clones, more than 70% being singletons. Sequencing was performed on peripheral blood, taken from a patient treated with photon-based radiotherapy. These receptor sequences come from a man over 45 with gastric cancer.

This chain connects TRBV7-8 to TRBJ1-5; a weak D match, TRBD1 (5 bases). The CDR3 length is 13 residues. The germline CDR1 and CDR2 sequences are SGHVS and FQNEAQ. The ends were cut back, 5 bases at V and 5 bases at J, with 10 bases in the middle. The CDR3 bases are TGTGCCAGCAGCCTGACCAGGGATCAGCCCCAGCATTTT. This encodes CASSLTRDQPQHF.

This sequence joins TRBV7-3 and TRBJ2-3; 11 nucleotides line up with TRBD2. Trimming cost V 5 bases and J 4 bases; bases outside gene matches: 2. There are 14 residues in the CDR3. CDR1 is SGHTA and CDR2 is FQGTGA in the germline V gene. The CDR3 nucleotides are TGTGCCAGCAGCCCGGGACTAGCGGCAGATACGCAGTATTTT. Residues: CASSPGLAADTQYF. The variable domain in full, completed from reference TRBV7-3 and TRBJ2-3, reads GAGVSQTPSNKVTEKGKYVELRCDPISGHTALYWYRQSLGQGPEFLIYFQGTGAADDSGLPNDRFFAVRPEGSVSTLKIQRTERGDSAVYLCASSPGLAADTQYFGPGTRLTVL.

The J gene is TRBJ2-7, the V gene TRBV5-1; no clear D gene. Trimming pared 4 bases from V and 3 bases from J, leaving 14 bases between. CDR1 SGHRS and CDR2 YFSETQ come from the germline V gene. The CDR3 consists of 14 residues. CDR3 coding DNA: TGCGCCAGCAGCCCCCCCGCCCTCGGCTACGAGCAGTACTTC. It codes for CASSPPALGYEQYF.

V usage is TRBV5-1 and J usage is TRBJ2-3, with 14 bases matching TRBD2. Looked up from germline, CDR1 is SGHRS and CDR2 is YFSETQ. CDR3 length: 16 residues. The V and J ends lost 5 bases and 3 bases, in that order; junction bases with no gene match: 5. The CDR3 DNA reads TGCGCCAGCAGAGAAGGGACTAGCGGGAGTACAGATACGCAGTATTTT. Translating it yields CASREGTSGSTDTQYF.

The chain couples TRBV9 to TRBJ2-3; TRBD2 matches 7 bases. Germline V CDR1 and CDR2: SGDLS, YYNGEE. The junction had 11 bases not matched to a gene; V was cut back by 1 base and J by 3 bases. This CDR3 is built from 17 residues. This CDR3 is CASSVKGRERATDTQYF. The CDR3 DNA reads as TGTGCCAGCAGCGTAAAGGGGCGGGAGCGCGCGACAGATACGCAGTATTTT.

This clone was recorded at least ten times. V is TRBV19 and J is TRBJ1-5; D gene ambiguous. Germline V lookup: CDR1 LNHDA, CDR2 SQIVND (reference sequence). Between the trimmed V and J ends, which lost 3 bases and 6 bases, there was a span of 9 bases. This CDR3 spans 13 amino acids. The CDR3 loop reads CASSIDLAQPQHF. CDR3 coding DNA: TGTGCCAGTAGTATTGACCTCGCTCAGCCCCAGCATTTT.

The chain employs TRBV27 and TRBJ2-2; no clear D. The CDR3 sequence is 15 residues long. Germline lookup yields CDR1 MNHEY and CDR2 SMNVEV (reference sequence). The V end was cut by 2 bases, the J end by 0 bases, with 7 bases between. The CDR3 spells CASSLGMANTGELFF. CDR3 nucleotides: TGTGCCAGCAGTTTAGGTATGGCGAACACCGGGGAGCTGTTTTTT.

The rearrangement links TRBV5-6 to TRBJ2-7; the match to TRBD2 covers 10 bases. Trimming at V came to 0 bases and at J to 3 bases, leaving 3 bases not matched to a gene. There are 15 residues in the CDR3. Germline assignment: CDR1 SGHDT and CDR2 YYEEEE. The DNA for the CDR3 is TGTGCCAGCAGCTTGGGGACTAGCGGATACTACGAGCAGTACTTC. Protein sequence: CASSLGTSGYYEQYF.

This sequence joins TRBV6-5 and TRBJ1-2; TRBD1 matches at 8 bases. Germline CDR1 MNHEY, CDR2 SVGAGI. V lost 5 bases and J lost 4; bases outside the gene matches: 3. The CDR3 is made up of 13 amino acids. The CDR3 bases are TGTGCCAGCAGTCAGGGGGCGAGCTATGGCTACACCTTC. The encoded protein is CASSQGASYGYTF.

J is TRBJ1-1 and V is TRBV11-2; perhaps TRBD1 as D (5 bases). CDR1 and CDR2 from the germline V gene are SGHAT and FQNNGV. The CDR3 runs 14 residues. V gave up 7 bases and J gave up 1 base, with 13 bases separating them. As DNA, the CDR3 is TGTGCCAGCATTTCTGACGGACAGAACACTGAAGCTTTCTTT. Amino acids: CASISDGQNTEAFF.

This rearrangement joins TRBV7-8 to TRBJ1-4; no firm D call. Per germline, CDR1 SGHVS and CDR2 FQNEAQ. CDR3 size: 16 residues. Trimming left V 1 base short and J 5 bases short, with 14 bases between. The CDR3 is CASSLELSRGNEKLFF. The CDR3 nucleotides read TGTGCCAGCAGCTTAGAACTATCTAGAGGGAATGAAAAACTGTTTTTT. The entire variable domain, with the rest obtained from reference TRBV7-8 and TRBJ1-4, is as follows: GAGVSQSPRYKVAKRGQDVALRCDPISGHVSLFWYQQALGQGPEFLTYFQNEAQLDKSGLPSDRFFAERPEGSVSTLKIQRTQQEDSAVYLCASSLELSRGNEKLFFGSGTQLSVL.

The chain carries TRBV19 and TRBJ1-1; D is uncertain. Germline V gene sequence: CDR1 LNHDA, CDR2 SQIVND (reference sequence). Trimming pared 3 bases from V and 6 bases from J, leaving 5 bases between. The length of the CDR3 is 11 residues. The CDR3 loop is CASSMFAEAFF. As DNA, the CDR3 is TGTGCCAGTAGTATGTTCGCTGAAGCTTTCTTT. Full variable domain (rest looked up from reference TRBV19 and TRBJ1-1): DGGITQSPKYLFRKEGQNVTLSCEQNLNHDAMYWYRQDPGQGLRLIYYSQIVNDFQKGDIAEGYSVSREKKESFPLTVTSAQKNPTAFYLCASSMFAEAFFGQGTRLTVV.

This clone was observed once. The J gene is TRBJ1-4, the V gene TRBV29-1, with TRBD1 identical over 8 bases. Trimming cost V 6 bases and J 4 bases; bases outside gene matches: 4. Germline V gene lookup returns CDR1 SQVTM and CDR2 ANQGSEA. CDR3 length equals 13 residues. DNA of the CDR3: TGCAGCGTCACCGACAGGGGTAATGAAAAACTGTTTTTT. It translates to CSVTDRGNEKLFF.

The chain combines TRBV7-8 with TRBJ2-5; no reliable D call. Germline CDR1 is SGHVS and CDR2 is FQNEAQ. Trimming left V 5 bases short and J 5 bases short, with 12 bases between. The CDR3 has 13 amino acids. The CDR3 sequence: CASSPPRRETQYF. The CDR3 DNA follows: TGTGCCAGCAGCCCCCCGAGGCGGGAGACCCAGTACTTC.

V is TRBV30 and J is TRBJ2-1, with TRBD2 identical over 7 bases. The trim removed 1 base at V and 7 bases at J, leaving 4 bases unmatched. The CDR3 has 13 amino acids. CDR1 GTSNPN and CDR2 SVGIG come from the germline V gene (reference sequence). The CDR3 is CAWSETSPNEQFF. CDR3 coding DNA: TGTGCCTGGAGTGAGACTAGCCCTAATGAGCAGTTCTTC.

This chain links TRBV21-1 with TRBJ2-1; the table gives TRBD2 as D, unverified against the DNA. TRBV21-1 is noted as a pseudogene. CDR3 size: 19 residues. CDR3: CASSKGLAGGLGEYNEQFF. The CDR3 nucleotides are TGTGCCAGCAGCAAAGGGCTAGCGGGAGGCCTGGGGGAGTACAATGAGCAGTTCTTC.

J is TRBJ1-5 and V is TRBV28, with D hard to call. Trimming stripped 6 bases from V and 1 base from J, with 13 bases between. The germline CDR1 and CDR2 sequences are MDHEN and SYDVKM. The CDR3 has 15 amino acids. CDR3 in DNA: TGTGCCAGCAGCCGTCGCGGAGGCAGCAATCAGCCCCAGCATTTT. Protein: CASSRRGGSNQPQHF.

The rearrangement uses TRBV4-3 and TRBJ1-5, with D unclear. The CDR3 loop spans 14 amino acids. Per the germline V gene, CDR1 is LGHNA and CDR2 is YSLEER. V shed 0 bases and J shed 6 bases, with 9 bases lying between them. The CDR3, as DNA: TGCGCCAGCAGCCAAGATCCTGGGTTTCAGCCCCAGCATTTT. Translated, it gives CASSQDPGFQPQHF.

The chain combines TRBV7-8 with TRBJ2-2, with 9 bases matching TRBD2. This CDR3 is 17 amino acids long. Per germline, CDR1 SGHVS and CDR2 FQNEAQ. J lost 3 bases, V lost 2 bases, and 7 bases had no gene match. CDR3 amino acids: CASSLFPSGKYTGELFF. The CDR3 DNA follows: TGTGCCAGCAGCTTATTTCCTAGCGGGAAGTACACCGGGGAGCTGTTTTTT.

This rearrangement joins TRBV19 to TRBJ1-2, with TRBD1 as a possible D gene (5 bases). The germline V gene encodes CDR1 LNHDA and CDR2 SQIVND (reference sequence). V lost 2 bases and J lost 2, with 15 bases in between. The CDR3 has 16 residues. CDR3 amino acids: CASSILYRWGNYGYTF. The CDR3 nucleotides are TGTGCCAGTAGTATACTGTACAGGTGGGGAAACTATGGCTACACCTTC.

This chain connects TRBV6-4 to TRBJ2-3, with TRBD2 matching over 8 bases. CDR1 and CDR2 from the germline V gene are MRHNA and SNTAGT. This CDR3 spans 15 amino acids. After removal of 3 bases from V and 1 base from J, the junction contained 3 bases not matched to a gene. CDR3 in DNA: TGTGCCAGCAGTGAACGGGAGGGTGGCACAGATACGCAGTATTTT. This encodes CASSEREGGTDTQYF.

This chain links TRBV7-2 with TRBJ2-2; D is possibly TRBD2 (6 bases). The CDR3 consists of 13 residues. Germline values: CDR1 SGHTA, CDR2 FQGNSA. Between the trimmed V and J ends, which lost 4 bases and 4 bases, there was a span of 7 bases. CDR3 protein: CASSYSGTGELFF. As DNA, the CDR3 is TGTGCCAGCAGCTATAGCGGCACCGGGGAGCTGTTTTTT.

The chain recombines TRBV13 with TRBJ2-2; 13 bases align to TRBD2. V trimming: 5 bases; J trimming: 6 bases; junction bases outside the gene matches: 6. Germline lookup yields CDR1 PRHDT and CDR2 FYEKMQ (reference sequence). This CDR3 is 16 amino acids long. Written as DNA, the CDR3 is TGTGCCAGCAGCCCACAGGGACTAGCGGGATCCGGGGAGCTGTTTTTT. Translating gives CASSPQGLAGSGELFF.

The V gene is TRBV5-1, the J gene TRBJ1-1; D perhaps matches TRBD1 (6 bases). Trimming stripped 0 bases from V and 6 bases from J, with 15 bases between. Germline V CDR1 and CDR2: SGHRS, YFSETQ. The CDR3 loop spans 15 amino acids. The chain's CDR3 is CASSLGDTRFAEAFF. CDR3 DNA: TGCGCCAGCAGCTTGGGGGACACTCGGTTCGCTGAAGCTTTCTTT.

This clone was counted between two and nine times. The chain employs TRBV27 and TRBJ1-5; D is uncertain. CDR3 length: 13 residues. The V end lost 6 bases, the J end lost 3 bases, and 9 bases lay between the germline ends. Germline loops: CDR1 MNHEY, CDR2 SMNVEV (reference sequence). This CDR3 is CASSETLNQPQHF. The CDR3 DNA reads as TGTGCCAGCAGCGAAACACTCAATCAGCCCCAGCATTTT.

The gene calls are TRBV6-6 and TRBJ2-1; D could derive from TRBD1 or TRBD2 (5 bases each). Trimming shortened V by 6 bases and J by 4 bases, and 13 bases separated the two germline ends. CDR3 length: 14 residues. CDR1 MNHNY and CDR2 SVGAGI come from the germline V gene (reference sequence). The CDR3 DNA follows: TGTGCCAGCAGCAACGGGGCAGAATACAATGAGCAGTTCTTC. This translates into CASSNGAEYNEQFF.